One and the same sample provided the 22 T cell receptor beta chains below, sequenced in a study of early stage breast cancer tumors. This table comes from immunoSEQ multiplex PCR, and its TCRdb copy is limited to in-frame clones, with some not included. This sample has some 32,000 clones, with roughly four fifths found just once. Specimen: breast tumor tissue. The receptors shown here come from a person aged 25 to 45 with breast cancer.

The genes are TRBV11-2 and TRBJ2-3; 9 nucleotides align to TRBD2. Germline values: CDR1 SGHAT, CDR2 FQNNGV. The CDR3 sequence is 16 residues long. V trimming: 2 bases; J trimming: 7 bases; junction bases outside the gene matches: 10. The CDR3 bases are TGTGCCAGCAGCTTAATGCTAGCGGGATGGGCAAATACGCAGTATTTT. This translates into CASSLMLAGWANTQYF. Complete variable domain (other parts from reference TRBV11-2 and TRBJ2-3): EAGVAQSPRYKIIEKRQSVAFWCNPISGHATLYWYQQILGQGPKLLIQFQNNGVVDDSQLPKDRFSAERLKGVDSTLKIQPAKLEDSAVYLCASSLMLAGWANTQYFGPGTRLTVL.

A single count supports this clone. This sequence joins TRBV18 and TRBJ1-2; possibly TRBD1 for D (6 bases). V lost 2 bases and J 6 bases, leaving 19 bases between the germline ends. The V gene's germline CDR1 is KGHSH and CDR2 LQKENI. This CDR3 region has 16 residues. The chain's CDR3 is CASSPLGADVVDGYTF. The CDR3 nucleotides read TGTGCCAGCTCACCATTGGGGGCAGACGTGGTCGATGGCTACACCTTC.

Only a few counts were recorded for this clone. The chain uses TRBV9 and TRBJ2-2; tentative D call: TRBD2 (5 bases). V lost 4 bases to trimming and J lost 0 bases, with 13 bases between them. This CDR3 contains 16 residues. The germline gives CDR1 SGDLS, CDR2 YYNGEE. CDR3 in amino acids: CASSPYPGSNTGELFF. The DNA of the CDR3 is TGTGCCAGCAGCCCCTACCCGGGGTCGAACACCGGGGAGCTGTTTTTT.

This chain links TRBV6-1 with TRBJ2-7; 8 positions match TRBD2. The germline gives CDR1 MNHNS, CDR2 SASEGT. The CDR3 runs 16 residues. After removal of 4 bases from V and 2 bases from J, the junction contained 10 bases not matched to a gene. CDR3 nucleotides: TGTGCCAGCAGTGCCCTTCAGACTAGCGCCGCCTACGAGCAGTACTTC. Protein: CASSALQTSAAYEQYF.

This clone was observed a handful of times. This chain links TRBV27 with TRBJ2-5; D is unclear. Looked up from germline, CDR1 is MNHEY and CDR2 is SMNVEV (reference sequence). This CDR3 comprises 14 residues. The V gene lost 6 bases and the J gene lost 4 bases, with 15 bases spanning the gap. CDR3 bases: TGTGCCAGCAGCTTTAAGGGCGATCCAGAGACCCAGTACTTC. Translated: CASSFKGDPETQYF.

The chain couples TRBV12-2 to TRBJ2-2; TRBD2, the table's D call, was not compared with the DNA. TRBV12-2 corresponds to a pseudogene. The CDR3 sequence is 19 residues long. CDR3 sequence: CASRLADWESGSYTGELFF. Written as DNA, the CDR3 is TGTGCAAGTCGCTTAGCGGATTGGGAGAGCGGGAGTTACACCGGGGAGCTGTTTTTT.

The chain links TRBV20-1 to TRBJ2-1; D gene ambiguous. The CDR3 loop spans 10 amino acids. CDR1 is DFQATT, CDR2 SNEGSKA, per germline (reference sequence). V shed 4 bases and J shed 7 bases, with 5 bases lying between them. CDR3 nucleotide sequence: TGCAGTGCTATAAGGAATGAGCAGTTCTTC. Residues: CSAIRNEQFF.

The V gene is TRBV20-1, the J gene TRBJ2-7, with unresolved D. The CDR3 is made up of 10 amino acids. Trimming shortened V by 5 bases and J by 7 bases, and 9 bases separated the two germline ends. Germline V gene sequence: CDR1 DFQATT, CDR2 SNEGSKA (reference sequence). DNA of the CDR3: TGCAGTGCTGAGCGCGGAGAGCAGTACTTC. Its protein is CSAERGEQYF.

This clone turned up a few times. This rearrangement joins TRBV4-3 to TRBJ2-5; D unresolved. This CDR3 has 13 amino acids. Trimming removed 5 bases from V and 1 base from J, with 8 bases in between. Germline-derived CDR1 and CDR2 are LGHNA and YSLEER. CDR3 DNA: TGCGCCAGCAGCTCTTCCGCCCAAGAGACCCAGTACTTC. Its protein is CASSSSAQETQYF.

The chain couples TRBV11-3 to TRBJ2-5; no firm D call. This CDR3 has 13 amino acids. Trimming cost V 1 base and J 1 base, with 4 bases left between them. CDR1 and CDR2 from the germline V gene are SGHNT and YENEEA. This CDR3 is CASSLAFQETQYF. CDR3 sequence (DNA): TGTGCCAGCAGCTTAGCGTTCCAAGAGACCCAGTACTTC. The variable domain in full, completed from reference TRBV11-3 and TRBJ2-5, reads EAGVVQSPRYKIIEKKQPVAFWCNPISGHNTLYWYLQNLGQGPELLIRYENEEAVDDSQLPKDRFSAERLKGVDSTLKIQPAELGDSAVYLCASSLAFQETQYFGPGTRLLVL.

This clone has a handful of counts. The V and J genes are TRBV4-1 and TRBJ2-7, with no clear D. Trimming removed 0 bases at V and 1 base at J, with 7 bases between. Germline V lookup: CDR1 MGHRA, CDR2 YSYEKL. The CDR3 runs to 14 residues. The CDR3 nucleotides are TGCGCCAGCAGCCAAGATGGCTGGTCCTACGAGCAGTACTTC. Protein: CASSQDGWSYEQYF.

The table lists this clone with a few counts. J is TRBJ2-1 and V is TRBV19; 12 positions agree with TRBD2. The germline V gene has CDR1 LNHDA and CDR2 SQIVND (reference sequence). The length of the CDR3 is 15 residues. V gave up 3 bases and J gave up 8 bases; unmatched junction bases: 5. The CDR3 DNA reads TGTGCCAGTAGTATTCAGGCTAGCGGGAGGGATGAGCAGTTCTTC. This sequence encodes CASSIQASGRDEQFF.

CDR3 bases: TGTGCCAGCAGCTTTGGGGGCTACTATGGCTACACCTTC. Protein sequence: CASSFGGYYGYTF. V and J are TRBV7-9 and TRBJ1-2; D might be TRBD1 (6 bases). The germline V gene encodes CDR1 SEHNR and CDR2 FQNEAQ (reference sequence). V dropped 3 bases and J dropped 3 bases, with 8 bases sitting between them. The CDR3 is made up of 13 amino acids.

The rearrangement joins TRBV10-3 to TRBJ1-5; possibly TRBD1 for D (6 bases). The CDR3 has 14 residues. V was pared by 10 bases and J by 3 bases, with 16 bases between. Germline values: CDR1 ENHRY, CDR2 SYGVKD. The CDR3 is CATRQDVNNQPQHF. The CDR3 DNA reads TGTGCCACCCGACAGGACGTCAACAATCAGCCCCAGCATTTT.

This chain joins TRBV9 and TRBJ2-7, with D maybe TRBD1 (5 bases). Germline V gene sequence: CDR1 SGDLS, CDR2 YYNGEE. Trimming pared 0 bases from V and 2 bases from J, leaving 9 bases between. The CDR3 sequence is 14 residues long. The CDR3 DNA sequence: TGTGCCAGCAGCGTAGTAGACAGCCCCTACGAGCAGTACTTC. It specifies CASSVVDSPYEQYF.

This clone was counted only a few times. This chain links TRBV7-2 with TRBJ1-6; D perhaps matches TRBD1 (5 bases). V dropped 5 bases and J dropped 13 bases, with 15 bases sitting between them. This CDR3 comprises 13 residues. CDR1 and CDR2 (germline): SGHTA, FQGNSA. The CDR3 bases are TGTGCCAGCAGCCCAAGGTGGGAGGGGCCCCTCCACTTT. This codes for CASSPRWEGPLHF.

The V gene is TRBV11-2, the J gene TRBJ2-7; 7 bases are a match to TRBD1. CDR1 SGHAT and CDR2 FQNNGV come from the germline V gene. This CDR3 is 16 amino acids long. V was pared by 0 bases and J by 4 bases, with 9 bases of the junction left unmatched. CDR3 DNA sequence: TGTGCCAGCAGCTTAGATAGTGGGCAGGGGGTATACGAGCAGTACTTC. Protein sequence: CASSLDSGQGVYEQYF.

Concerning this clone: At one end the junction does not follow the germline gene, possibly because of a read error. The chain uses TRBV7-7 and TRBJ2-7; D could derive from TRBD1 or TRBD2 (6 bases each). Germline V gene lookup returns CDR1 SSHAT and CDR2 FNYEAQ (reference sequence). The CDR3 totals 14 residues. The CDR3 sequence: CASSLSSGEDEQYF. The CDR3 bases are TGTGCTAGCAGCTTAAGCTCAGGGGAGGACGAGCAGTACTTC.

V is TRBV6-6 and J is TRBJ2-3; D may be TRBD2 (6 bases). V was trimmed by 5 bases and J by 8 bases, leaving 17 bases between them. The germline CDR1 and CDR2 sequences are MNHNY and SVGAGI (reference sequence). This CDR3 has 14 residues. CDR3 sequence reads: CASSGSGLNPTQYF. In DNA form, the CDR3 reads TGTGCCAGCAGTGGTAGCGGATTAAACCCTACGCAGTATTTT.

By its share, this clone is medium-sized. CDR3 residues: CSASWQANIYF. Here the CDR3 DNA reads TGCAGTGCTAGTTGGCAGGCGAACATATATTTT. This chain joins TRBV20-1 and TRBJ1-3; D gene ambiguous. CDR3 length: 11 residues. Trimming cost V 3 bases and J 12 bases, with 12 bases left between them. CDR1 and CDR2 (germline): DFQATT, SNEGSKA (reference sequence).

The chain uses TRBV30 and TRBJ2-6; D might be TRBD2 (7 bases). CDR1 GTSNPN and CDR2 SVGIG come from the germline V gene (reference sequence). Trimming took 7 bases from V and 0 from J, leaving 22 bases between them. The CDR3 extends over 18 amino acids. CDR3 bases: TGTGCCTCCCCGGGGGAGGGAGGGGGTCTCTCTGGGGCCAACGTCCTGACTTTC. This codes for CASPGEGGGLSGANVLTF. Supplemented by reference TRBV30 and TRBJ2-6, the full variable domain reads SQTIHQWPATLVQPVGSPLSLECTVEGTSNPNLYWYRQAAGRGLQLLFYSVGIGQISSEVPQNLSASRPQDRQFILSSKKLLLSDSGFYLCASPGEGGGLSGANVLTFGAGSRLTVL.

The chain combines TRBV7-9 with TRBJ2-5, with TRBD2 as a possible D gene (5 bases). Germline assignment: CDR1 SEHNR and CDR2 FQNEAQ (reference sequence). The V gene lost 5 bases and the J gene lost 7 bases, with 17 bases spanning the gap. The CDR3 is 14 amino acids. CDR3 region: CASSPQGGPGTQYF. CDR3 in DNA: TGTGCCAGCAGCCCCCAAGGAGGTCCGGGGACCCAGTACTTC. The variable domain in full, with the rest retrieved from reference TRBV7-9 and TRBJ2-5, is DTGVSQNPRHKITKRGQNVTFRCDPISEHNRLYWYRQTLGQGPEFLTYFQNEAQLEKSRLLSDRFSAERPKGSFSTLEIQRTEQGDSAMYLCASSPQGGPGTQYFGPGTRLLVL.